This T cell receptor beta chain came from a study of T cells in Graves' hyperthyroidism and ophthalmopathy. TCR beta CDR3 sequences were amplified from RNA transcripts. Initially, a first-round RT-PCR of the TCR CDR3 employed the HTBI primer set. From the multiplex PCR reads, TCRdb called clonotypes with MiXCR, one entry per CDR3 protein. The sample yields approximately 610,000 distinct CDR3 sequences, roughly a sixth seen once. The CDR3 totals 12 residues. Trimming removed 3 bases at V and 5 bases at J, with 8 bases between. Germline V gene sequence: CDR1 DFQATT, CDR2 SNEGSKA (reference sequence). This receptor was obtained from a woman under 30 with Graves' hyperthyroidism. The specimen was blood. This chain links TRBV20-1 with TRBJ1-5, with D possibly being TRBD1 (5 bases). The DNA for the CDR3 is TGCAGTGCTAGCGGGGGGGATCAGCCCCAGCATTTT. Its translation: CSASGGDQPQHF.